The source of this TCR beta chain is a study of Graves' ophthalmopathy and Graves' hyperthyroidism (dated by TCRdb to the late 2010s). Some background on the complete study: Peripheral blood was collected at initial diagnosis, prior to any treatment. A discovery set of 95 to 100 patients (43 ophthalmopathy, under 65 stable hyperthyroidism) was enrolled to explore V-J signatures distinguishing ophthalmopathy from hyperthyroidism. To tell Graves' ophthalmopathy apart from Graves' hyperthyroidism, and to predict which patients would progress to ophthalmopathy, the study relied on TCR beta repertoire signatures. Following sample collection, hyperthyroidism patients were given methimazole at a starting dose of 30 mg daily, and ophthalmopathy patients were given high-dose intravenous methylprednisolone. The independent validation cohort included about 19 hyperthyroidism patients plus 17 patients who later progressed from hyperthyroidism to ophthalmopathy. In total, under 150 blood samples were TCR-sequenced: some 40 ophthalmopathy, about 75 hyperthyroidism and roughly 17 hyperthyroidism-to-ophthalmopathy patients. In more than five hyperthyroidism patients, T-cell repertoires of thyroid tissue and blood were compared.

Overall study outcomes, separate from this receptor: Most of the expanded thyroid clonotypes with a frequency above 0.001 were also detected in blood, and it was suggested that the thyroid immune response may be reflected by blood repertoires. In validation, the model predicted ophthalmopathy progression with 70.59% sensitivity and approximately 75% specificity; some 13 predicted patients were CT-confirmed with GO in a median of approximately six months. In cross-validation, the 13-signature model distinguished ophthalmopathy from stable hyperthyroidism with 85% to 90% sensitivity and around 81% specificity, and in the test set the corresponding values were approximately 80% and 75%. Sample size was not statistically predetermined, and group allocation was not concealed from the investigators.

Hyperthyroidism was considered stable if no progression to ophthalmopathy occurred within 18 months of follow-up. Patients with hyperthyroidism were aged 18 to 65 years, had been newly diagnosed, and had a disease duration of less than 2 months. Anyone with other autoimmune diseases, uncontrolled infections, pregnancy or lactation was excluded from the study. Diagnosis relied on clinical symptoms, serum thyroxine, TRAb, thyroid ultrasound and orbital computed tomography. Ficoll-Paque density gradient centrifugation was used to isolate PBMCs from about 9 ml of fresh peripheral blood. Total RNA was extracted with Trizol reagent and quality-checked on an Agilent 2100 Bioanalyzer. On this clonotype: Its cognate antigen has yet to be identified. Within one base of it there is no much larger clone, and no base qualities were kept.

For repertoire sequencing, TCR beta CDR3 regions were amplified from RNA transcripts. The first round was an RT-PCR using HTBI primers with the Qiagen OneStep RT-PCR kit, and this first round was followed by a second-round multiplex PCR, then size selection and purification. Sequencing of the libraries was carried out on an Illumina HiSeq2000 in paired-end mode with 100 bp reads. As for how the authors treated the data: SOAPnuke was used to process the reads, removing any read that contained adapters or uncalled bases, had a mean Phred below 15, or lacked an exact match to the constant primer or identifier. COPE v1.2.5 was used to merge the high-quality paired reads. Unique nucleotide sequences were defined as clonotypes and aligned to IMGT TRB V, D and J references using MiTCR v1.1. Only V-J combinations with frequency above 0.0001 were analysed, covering approximately 99% of repertoires. A TCR clonal expansion and chaos score per V-J combination was defined as the ratio of F50 clonal expansion to chaos observed in the TCRdist matrix. Features were reduced by Welch's t-statistics and random forest to over 10 V-J combinations, which fed a naive Bayes classifier. Thyroid-blood repertoire similarity was quantified with the Morisita-Horn index. The public reads were run again by TCRdb, first through fastp at Q25 and then through MiXCR, and only productive beta chains were kept. Each CDR3 protein gets just one entry, which takes the most common genes and DNA from the rows behind it. These V and J calls rely on TCRdb rather than the paper's analysis. The sample table records 300,000 to 400,000 distinct CDR3 sequences; roughly 15% of these occur just once. The top ten constitute 2.4% of the sample.

The germline V gene (reference sequence) sets CDR1 to DFQATT and CDR2 to SNEGSKA. Between the V and J ends, shortened by 0 bases and 1 base respectively, the junction contains 15 bases. The CDR3 covers 16 residues, taking in both the cysteine and the phenylalanine. The CDR3 DNA has 48 bases and is translated from base 1. This sequence uses TRBV20-1 and TRBJ2-5; the D gene could be TRBD1 or TRBD2, each one agreeing over 5 bases. Sequencing was performed on peripheral blood. This clonotype originated in an adult woman with stable Graves' hyperthyroidism. The nucleotide sequence is given as TGCAGTGCTAGAGATTCAACCGGGACGGTCCAAGAGACCCAGTACTTC. The encoded protein is CSARDSTGTVQETQYF.